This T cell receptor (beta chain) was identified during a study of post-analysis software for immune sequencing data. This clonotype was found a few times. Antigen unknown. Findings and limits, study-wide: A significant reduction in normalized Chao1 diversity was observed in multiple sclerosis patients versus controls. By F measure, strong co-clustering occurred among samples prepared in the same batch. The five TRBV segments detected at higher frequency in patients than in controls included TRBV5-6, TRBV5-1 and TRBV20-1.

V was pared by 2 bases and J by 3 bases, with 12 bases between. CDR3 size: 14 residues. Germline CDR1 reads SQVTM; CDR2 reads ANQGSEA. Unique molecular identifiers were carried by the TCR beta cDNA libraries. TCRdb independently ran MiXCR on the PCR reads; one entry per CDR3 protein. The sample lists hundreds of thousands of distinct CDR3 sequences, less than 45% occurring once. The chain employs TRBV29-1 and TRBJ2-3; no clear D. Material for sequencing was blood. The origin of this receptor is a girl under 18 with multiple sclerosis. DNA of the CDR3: TGCAGCGTTGAACGGTACGGTGGTACAGATACGCAGTATTTT. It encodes CSVERYGGTDTQYF.